Each of the 6 T cell receptor delta chains below was sequenced from the same sample in a study of gamma-delta chains in newborns, infants, children. TCRdb re-called clones from the reads using CATT. The sample lists about 800 delta-chain clones; roughly 1% were seen once. Sequenced material: blood. The receptors here all came from a child in good health.

This clone was detected a few times. It is likely a read error: a sequence one base away is far more abundant. Other nucleotide sequences from this sample produce the same CDR3. The rearrangement links TRDV2 to TRDJ1; no definite D call. From germline, CDR1 is GEAIGNYY and CDR2 EKD. The CDR3 totals 14 residues. CDR3 sequence: CACDTLVPGDKLIF. CDR3 DNA sequence: TGCGCCTGTGACACCCTCGTACCAGGGGATAAACTCATCTTT.

Comment on this clone: It differs at one base from a far larger clone, so likely a read error. This chain connects TRDV2 to TRDJ1; 10 bases agree with TRDD3. V shed 5 bases and J 0 bases; nucleotides not matched to a gene: 26. Looked up from germline, CDR1 is GEAIGNYY and CDR2 is EKD. The CDR3 loop spans 22 amino acids. CDR3 amino acids: CACGKLVLQMGDTDGYTDKLIF. The CDR3 DNA is TGTGCCTGTGGCAAGCTGGTCCTACAAATGGGGGATACCGATGGGTACACCGATAAACTCATCTTT.

This clone has just a few counts. TCRdb pairs this DNA with a much larger clone's protein that differs at residue 11, likely a read error; the protein shown was translated from the DNA. This sequence joins TRDV1 and TRDJ1, with D possibly TRDD3 on 6 matching bases. This CDR3 has 20 amino acids. The V end was cut by 3 bases, the J end by 4 bases, with 30 bases between. Germline CDR1 is TSWWSYY and CDR2 is QGS. CDR3 DNA sequence: TGTGCTCTTGGGGACACAATTTTCCATTGGAGGATACTCGGGGGCGATAAACTCATCTTT. Translating it yields CALGDTIFHWRILGGDKLIF.

The CDR3 protein is CACDSMGSVLVDRSWDTRQMFF. In DNA form, the CDR3 reads TGTGCCTGTGACTCCATGGGATCCGTCTTGGTGGATCGCTCCTGGGACACCCGACAGATGTTTTTC. The chain recombines TRDV2 with TRDJ3; tentatively, D is TRDD3 (5 bases). The CDR3 runs to 22 residues. Germline V gene lookup returns CDR1 GEAIGNYY and CDR2 EKD. The V gene lost 3 bases and the J gene lost 0 bases, with 26 bases spanning the gap.

A word on this clone: A far larger clone is only one base removed, so a read error is likely. Other DNA sequences in the same sample also yield this CDR3. This chain uses TRDV2 with TRDJ3; no firm D call. The germline V gene has CDR1 GEAIGNYY and CDR2 EKD. CDR3 length: 21 amino acids. The germline V and J ends were trimmed by 0 bases and 0 bases, with 20 bases remaining between them. This CDR3 reads CACDTVVAELASSWDTRQMFF. DNA for the CDR3: TGTGCCTGTGACACCGTTGTGGCTGAGTTGGCGAGCTCCTGGGACACCCGACAGATGTTTTTC.

As regards this clone: A far larger clone is one base from this, pointing to a likely read error. This sample includes further DNA sequences coding for the same CDR3. The rearrangement links TRDV2 to TRDJ1, with TRDD3 identical over 11 bases. Trimming removed 0 bases from V and 4 bases from J; junction bases left unmatched: 12. The CDR3 runs to 18 residues. Germline CDR1 is GEAIGNYY and CDR2 is EKD. The CDR3 DNA sequence: TGTGCCTGTGACACCGTAGGAGGCTGGGGGATACAAGGCGATAAACTCATCTTT. Residues: CACDTVGGWGIQGDKLIF.